Listed below are T cell receptor beta chains from one sample, sequenced in a study of blood T cell repertoires in COVID-19. Measured with immunoSEQ multiplex PCR; TCRdb has only the in-frame clones, and not every one. This table holds roughly 80,000 clones, around 90% found once. Sequencing used peripheral blood. The source of these receptors is a woman of 80 years or more with active or convalescent COVID-19. Each CDR3 is given with its conserved first and last residue. A D gene is named only where the DNA matches it firmly. The size entry is marked missing in some rows and otherwise reads once, few, many or a size class.

NA,TRBV3-1/TRBV3-2,NA,TRBJ1-2,CASKPQSLNYGYTF,TGTGCCAGCAAGCCACAGTCGCTTAACTATGGCTACACCTTC
TRBD1,TRBV15,NA,TRBJ1-5,CATRGQGELDSNQPQHF,TGTGCCACCAGAGGGCAGGGGGAACTCGATAGCAATCAGCCCCAGCATTTT
TRBD1,TRBV28,NA,TRBJ1-2,CASSSQGINYGYTF,TGTGCCAGCAGTTCACAGGGGATCAACTATGGCTACACCTTC
NA,TRBV5-4,once,TRBJ1-1,CASSSIMRNTEAFF,TGTGCCAGCAGCTCCATTATGAGGAACACTGAAGCTTTCTTT
NA,TRBV7-3,NA,TRBJ2-2,CASSYPPSGRGTGELFF,TGTGCCAGCAGCTACCCCCCGAGCGGGCGGGGAACCGGGGAGCTGTTTTTT
NA,TRBV28,NA,TRBJ1-2,CASSPKLANYGYTF,TGTGCCAGCAGTCCTAAGCTCGCTAACTATGGCTACACCTTC
NA,TRBV15,once,TRBJ2-7,CATSRETVNEQYF,TGTGCCACCAGCAGAGAAACGGTCAACGAGCAGTACTTC
NA,TRBV6-5,NA,TRBJ1-3,CASISQGRNTIYF,TGTGCCAGCATAAGTCAGGGGCGGAACACCATATATTTT
NA,TRBV2,NA,TRBJ1-2,CASRTVNGYTF,TGTGCCAGCCGAACGGTAAATGGCTACACCTTC
TRBD1,TRBV9,NA,TRBJ2-1,CASSLRQGFAYNEQFF,TGTGCCAGCAGCCTAAGACAGGGCTTTGCCTACAATGAGCAGTTCTTC
NA,TRBV7-9,NA,TRBJ2-7,CASTPPQGHLSEQYF,TGTGCCAGCACCCCTCCGCAGGGACATCTATCCGAGCAGTACTTC
TRBD1,TRBV12-5,NA,TRBJ2-7,CASGLGRDRGSYEQYF,TGTGCTAGTGGTTTGGGCCGGGACAGGGGATCCTACGAGCAGTACTTC
NA,TRBV4-1,NA,TRBJ2-3,CASSLRRGSTDTQYF,TGCGCCAGCAGCCTCAGACGCGGCAGCACAGATACGCAGTATTTT